The 25 T cell receptor beta chains below were found in one sample sequenced in a study of cytomegalovirus exposure and HLA in healthy donors. PCR amplification relied on 60 Vbeta primers (plus 13 Jbeta primers). Profiling relied on immunoSEQ multiplex PCR, and the TCRdb table lists in-frame clones only, not all of them. The sample yields over 75,000 clones, 64% seen once. Sequenced: PBMCs. Every receptor here comes from a human donor in good health.

The chain couples TRBV4-3 to TRBJ2-7, with D maybe TRBD1 (6 bases). Germline CDR1 LGHNA, CDR2 YSLEER. The CDR3 contains 15 residues. Trimming cost V 3 bases and J 0 bases, with 12 bases left between them. The CDR3 protein is CASSQDTGSSYEQYF. CDR3 nucleotides: TGCGCCAGCAGCCAGGATACAGGGAGCTCCTACGAGCAGTACTTC.

CDR3 nucleotide sequence: TGCGCCAGCAGCCAAGTAGGGAGTAACACTGAAGCTTTCTTT. Translated: CASSQVGSNTEAFF. The rearrangement uses TRBV4-3 and TRBJ1-1; no clear D gene. Germline V lookup: CDR1 LGHNA, CDR2 YSLEER. Deletions cut 1 base from V and 2 bases from J, with 8 bases between. CDR3 length: 14 amino acids.

This chain connects TRBV18 to TRBJ2-2, with 12 bases aligning to TRBD2. Trimming at V came to 6 bases and at J to 7 bases, leaving 9 bases not matched to a gene. CDR1 KGHSH and CDR2 LQKENI come from the germline V gene. The CDR3 sequence is 16 residues long. CDR3 residues: CASSLGLAGPIGELFF. For the CDR3, the DNA is TGTGCCAGCTCCCTAGGACTAGCGGGACCGATCGGGGAGCTGTTTTTT.

The rearrangement links TRBV7-2 to TRBJ2-2, with TRBD1 as a possible D gene (5 bases). V lost 3 bases, J lost 3 bases, and 11 bases lay in between. CDR3 length: 15 amino acids. CDR1 and CDR2 (germline): SGHTA, FQGNSA. The CDR3 region is CASSFSAGYTGELFF. As DNA, the CDR3 is TGTGCCAGCAGCTTTTCTGCAGGGTACACCGGGGAGCTGTTTTTT.

The V and J genes are TRBV9 and TRBJ2-5; 11 positions match TRBD1. The CDR3 runs to 15 residues. Losses at the gene ends were 4 bases for V and 5 bases for J; bases not matched to a gene: 7. Germline CDR1 reads SGDLS; CDR2 reads YYNGEE. CDR3 sequence reads: CASSTHGTGGETQYF. The CDR3 coding sequence is TGTGCCAGCAGCACTCACGGGACAGGGGGGGAGACCCAGTACTTC.

The chain has TRBV19 and TRBJ1-3; tentative D call: TRBD1 (6 bases). Between the trimmed V and J ends, which lost 5 bases and 0 bases, there was a span of 11 bases. This CDR3 contains 15 residues. In germline, CDR1 is LNHDA, CDR2 SQIVND (reference sequence). The CDR3 reads CASSLQGYSGNTIYF. The CDR3 DNA reads as TGTGCCAGTAGTCTACAGGGTTACTCTGGAAACACCATATATTTT.

On this clone: Distinct nucleotide sequences in the sample also encode this CDR3. The genes are TRBV5-1 and TRBJ2-6, with 9 bases aligning to TRBD1. This CDR3 has 18 amino acids. Germline CDR1 is SGHRS and CDR2 is YFSETQ. V gave up 2 bases and J gave up 3 bases; unmatched junction bases: 9. DNA for the CDR3: TGCGCCAGCAGCTTCGAGACAGGGGGGCTTGGTGGGGCCAACGTCCTGACTTTC. This gives the protein CASSFETGGLGGANVLTF.

Written as DNA, the CDR3 is TGTGCCAGCAGTCGTGGACAGCCCACTGAAGCTTTCTTT. Its translation is CASSRGQPTEAFF. The V and J genes are TRBV5-6 and TRBJ1-1, with D possibly TRBD1 on 6 matching bases. The CDR3 totals 13 residues. The V and J ends lost 5 bases and 4 bases respectively, with 12 bases between them. Germline V lookup: CDR1 SGHDT, CDR2 YYEEEE.

The rearrangement links TRBV6-4 to TRBJ2-3; TRBD1 matches 8 bases. V was pared by 8 bases and J by 9 bases, with 10 bases of the junction left unmatched. CDR1 is MRHNA, CDR2 SNTAGT, per germline. The CDR3 extends over 13 amino acids. CDR3 sequence: CASGNTGGSTQYF. CDR3 nucleotide sequence: TGTGCCAGCGGCAACACAGGGGGGTCGACGCAGTATTTT.

The chain joins TRBV5-4 to TRBJ2-3, with 8 bases matching TRBD2. After removal of 0 bases from V and 6 bases from J, the junction contained 6 bases not matched to a gene. This CDR3 has 15 amino acids. From germline, CDR1 is SGHNT and CDR2 YYREEE (reference sequence). This chain's CDR3 is CASSLDGGASDTQYF. The CDR3 nucleotides read TGTGCCAGCAGCTTGGACGGGGGGGCATCGGATACGCAGTATTTT.

The chain combines TRBV18 with TRBJ1-5, with TRBD1 matching over 7 bases. This CDR3 is built from 14 residues. With 4 bases clipped from V and 7 bases from J, the junction kept 7 bases outside the gene matches. Germline lookup yields CDR1 KGHSH and CDR2 LQKENI. The CDR3 nucleotides are TGTGCCAGCTCACTTACAGGGGCCCAACAGCCCCAGCATTTT. It codes for CASSLTGAQQPQHF.

The chain is built from TRBV4-1 and TRBJ2-2, with 7 nucleotides matching TRBD1. The CDR3 covers 16 residues. V lost 2 bases, J lost 7 bases, and 10 bases stayed unmatched. Germline CDR1 MGHRA, CDR2 YSYEKL. Here the CDR3 reads CASSQLNRGINGELFF. The CDR3 DNA reads TGCGCCAGCAGCCAACTTAACAGGGGAATCAACGGGGAGCTGTTTTTT.

V is TRBV5-1 and J is TRBJ1-6; D possibly corresponds to TRBD1 (5 bases). V dropped 3 bases and J dropped 10 bases, with 8 bases sitting between them. The CDR3 loop spans 12 amino acids. Germline CDR1 and CDR2: SGHRS and YFSETQ. CDR3 region: CASSSGGSPLHF. DNA for the CDR3: TGCGCCAGCAGCTCGGGGGGGTCACCCCTCCACTTT.

This rearrangement joins TRBV5-8 to TRBJ1-5, with D possibly being TRBD1 (6 bases). CDR1 and CDR2 from the germline V gene are SGHTS and YDEGEE. This CDR3 has 16 amino acids. V shed 4 bases and J shed 1 base, with 15 bases lying between them. CDR3 protein: CASSPPGQGSNQPQHF. CDR3 DNA: TGTGCCAGCAGCCCTCCAGGGCAGGGGAGCAATCAGCCCCAGCATTTT.

The chain is built from TRBV19 and TRBJ2-5; D unresolved. This CDR3 is 15 amino acids long. The germline CDR1 and CDR2 sequences are LNHDA and SQIVND (reference sequence). V lost 5 bases, J lost 9 bases, and 22 bases lay in between. CDR3 region: CASSSAANTLRSQYF. CDR3 nucleotide sequence: TGTGCCAGTAGTTCAGCAGCGAACACCCTAAGGTCCCAGTACTTC.

The chain joins TRBV5-1 to TRBJ2-7; TRBD1 is a possible D gene (7 bases). Germline values: CDR1 SGHRS, CDR2 YFSETQ. Trimming removed 3 bases from V and 3 bases from J, with 10 bases in between. The CDR3 contains 13 residues. The chain's CDR3 is CASSSQGGYEQYF. Written as DNA, the CDR3 is TGCGCCAGCAGCTCGCAGGGGGGCTACGAGCAGTACTTC.

The V gene is TRBV15, the J gene TRBJ1-3, with D uncertain. Between the trimmed V and J ends, which lost 4 bases and 3 bases, there was a span of 10 bases. Per the germline V gene, CDR1 is LNHNV and CDR2 is YYDKDF (reference sequence). The CDR3 is made up of 14 amino acids. The CDR3 DNA follows: TGTGCCACCAGCATGGGAGGTTTTGGAAACACCATATATTTT. It encodes CATSMGGFGNTIYF.

The chain employs TRBV6-6 and TRBJ2-7; D perhaps matches TRBD1 (6 bases). Germline-derived CDR1 and CDR2 are MNHNY and SVGAGI (reference sequence). V was clipped by 2 bases and J by 4 bases, with 15 bases between them. This CDR3 has 15 residues. This CDR3 is CASSYPGKGVYEQYF. The CDR3 DNA sequence: TGTGCCAGCAGTTACCCCGGCAAGGGGGTATACGAGCAGTACTTC.

V gene TRBV5-5 combines with J gene TRBJ1-4; TRBD1 agrees at 11 bases. In germline, CDR1 is SGHKS, CDR2 YYEKEE (reference sequence). The CDR3 extends over 16 amino acids. V trimming: 5 bases; J trimming: 3 bases; junction bases outside the gene matches: 6. The DNA of the CDR3 is TGTGCCAGCAGAGGGACAGGGGGGATTGCTAATGAAAAACTGTTTTTT. Amino acid sequence: CASRGTGGIANEKLFF.

J is TRBJ1-1 and V is TRBV20-1, with D perhaps matching TRBD1 (6 bases). Trimming left V 3 bases short and J 7 bases short, with 9 bases between. The CDR3 has 11 residues. The germline CDR1 and CDR2 sequences are DFQATT and SNEGSKA (reference sequence). For the CDR3, the DNA is TGCAGTGCTAGGCTACAGGGTGAAGCTTTCTTT. It encodes CSARLQGEAFF.

The genes are TRBV18 and TRBJ2-5, with D hard to call. Germline CDR1 is KGHSH and CDR2 is LQKENI. This CDR3 comprises 13 residues. The V gene lost 4 bases and the J gene lost 1 base, with 7 bases spanning the gap. CDR3 nucleotide sequence: TGTGCCAGCTCACTAGACTTCCAAGAGACCCAGTACTTC. Residues: CASSLDFQETQYF.

The chain has TRBV5-4 and TRBJ1-3; D is perhaps TRBD1 (5 bases). Deletions cut 0 bases from V and 0 bases from J, with 13 bases between. CDR3 length equals 17 residues. CDR1 SGHNT and CDR2 YYREEE come from the germline V gene (reference sequence). Here the CDR3 reads CASSLEPTASSGNTIYF. The CDR3 nucleotides read TGTGCCAGCAGCTTGGAACCGACAGCCAGCTCTGGAAACACCATATATTTT.

This rearrangement joins TRBV7-3 to TRBJ1-6, with a weak D call TRBD1 (5 bases). This CDR3 region has 17 residues. Between the trimmed V and J ends, which lost 5 bases and 5 bases, there was a span of 19 bases. Per germline, CDR1 SGHTA and CDR2 FQGTGA. In nucleotides, the CDR3 is TGTGCCAGCAGCCTACGTCAGACAGCCAATGATAATTCACCCCTCCACTTT. Its translation is CASSLRQTANDNSPLHF.

This chain links TRBV7-3 with TRBJ2-6; perhaps TRBD1 as D (5 bases). Germline CDR1 and CDR2: SGHTA and FQGTGA. The CDR3 length is 15 residues. The V end lost 4 bases, the J end lost 2 bases, and 9 bases lay between the germline ends. The CDR3 DNA reads as TGTGCCAGCAGCTCGGACACACCTGGGGCCAACGTCCTGACTTTC. It is translated as CASSSDTPGANVLTF.

V gene TRBV11-3 combines with J gene TRBJ1-4; D possibly corresponds to TRBD1 (5 bases). Germline V gene data show CDR1 as SGHNT and CDR2 as YENEEA. Deletions cut 4 bases from V and 5 bases from J, with 14 bases between. This CDR3 comprises 15 residues. CDR3 DNA sequence: TGTGCCAGCAGCTCTGAAGGGGCCTCGAATGAAAAACTGTTTTTT. Encoded protein: CASSSEGASNEKLFF.